The source of this T cell receptor beta chain is a study of cytomegalovirus exposure and HLA in healthy donors (dated by TCRdb to between 2016 and 2019). The study in broad terms: According to an earlier analysis of several hundred of the donors, roughly 180 million T cells yielded 90 million to 140 million unique TCR beta sequences and less than 300 Gb of sequence data. Around 330 gigabases of sequencing data and 70 million to 95 million unique TCR sequences made up an early release that covered under 750 HLA-typed donors. Of the roughly 390 genotyped donors, approximately 82% fell in the genetic ancestry cluster associated with self-reported Caucasian donors. The study aimed to test whether signatures of past pathogen exposure could be identified by cataloging public T cell receptors. Using immunosequencing, the study profiled T cell repertoires from fewer than 700 subjects and related those repertoires to cytomegalovirus serostatus. In addition to the first cohort of 666 subjects, a separate validation cohort of 130 or so different subjects was used. To predict cytomegalovirus infection status, the study brought together high-throughput TCR immunosequencing, statistical association of individual TCRs with disease status, and machine learning. A later analysis re-analyzed previously published TCR beta repertoires from approximately 670 donors and added high-resolution HLA genotyping to study TCR occurrence patterns. In the later analysis, no new phenotypic data were used to find candidate immune exposures; instead, reliance was placed on TCR beta sequences and their occurrence across donors. To decide whether each TCR beta V gene segment behaved as functional or pseudogenic, an earlier analysis of nearly 600 of the donors relied on high-throughput TCR beta sequencing. Donor age, sex, ethnicity and CMV serostatus were collected together with the repertoire data. A later genetic analysis took genome-wide SNP genotypes for about 65% of the 666 donors and used that subset as a discovery cohort. All discovery cohort repertoires had been generated on a single sequencing platform. HLA typing included class I and class II loci at four-digit resolution. Typing coverage differed by locus: A, B, C, DRB1 and DQB1 were typed in roughly 620-630 donors, DQA1 in about 560, DPA1 in some 610, and DPB1 in roughly 470. Four or five DR-DQ haplotypes were treated as single units for association and clustering because of strong linkage in the cohort. Among about 360 genotyped donors of the cohort, an average of around 240,000 unique TCR beta nucleotide sequences were sequenced per donor, around 20% of them non-productive. What the study reported, not specific to this receptor: Because the 87-base-pair reads could not distinguish some IMGT-functional V segments, including TRBV6-2 and TRBV6-3, those segments were excluded. Because HLA typing was unavailable for some donors at each locus, only the typed subset was used in association tests. In a later analysis, TCR association rates were found to vary across HLA loci, with the most associated TCRs seen for DRB1 alleles and the fewest for HLA-C alleles. The authors suggested that the approach could potentially be extended to other disease states and immunological phenotypes. Correlated functional status among segregating V segments might be attributable to linkage disequilibrium, but an unknown experimental factor could not be ruled out. The sequencing pipeline was judged likely to have produced a cluster of highly shared sequence variants as a technical artifact. The cohort was sequenced for TCR beta chains only, and without alpha or paired-chain data the features that could be detected were limited. Three of the identified cytomegalovirus-associated TCR beta chains were confirmed in vitro to be specific for cytomegalovirus antigens. A further reported finding was that TCR beta sequences accurately predicted the HLA-A and HLA-B alleles for most subjects in the first cohort. In an earlier analysis of 450 to 750 of the donors, most TCR beta V segments appeared in productive rearrangements about 87% or about 30% of the time, broadly matching IMGT annotations. The classifier was reported to diagnose cytomegalovirus status with high specificity and sensitivity in both the original cohort and the validation cohort. Roughly uniform sequencing depth across donors was assumed in presence/absence analyses, although this assumption may not hold. The only immune exposure information available for the cohort was CMV serostatus. When HLA alleles, especially DR and DQ, strongly co-occurred, attributing TCR associations to individual alleles was difficult. The earlier analysis of some 560 of the donors excluded roughly 17 rarely observed V segments, including chromosome 9 orphons, because counts were too low. An association between a missense DCLRE1C variant and V-gene and J-gene trimming of TCR beta chains was found in a later genetic analysis and replicated in an independent cohort. In a later analysis, several top co-occurrence clusters were reported to appear linked to parvovirus B19, influenza, CMV and Epstein-Barr virus. Compared with equally common non-associated chains, HLA-associated TCR beta chains in a later analysis were more clonally expanded and had lower generation probabilities. Most TCR sequences were observed very rarely across donors, whereas some public TCRs were present in many individuals. Most CMV-associated TCR beta chains appeared to be HLA-restricted in a later analysis, and the HLA associations seemed to be driven largely by CMV exposure. A total of roughly 160 TCR beta chains were listed by the study as associated with cytomegalovirus. A later genetic analysis reported fewer N-insertions in productive TCRs among donors in an Asian-associated ancestry cluster than the approximately 700-donor mean. At a false discovery rate of 0.05, a later analysis linked around 17,000 TCR beta sequences to specific HLA alleles.

In this sample, this clone turned up a few times. This receptor's antigen is unknown. No much larger clone exists at a distance of one base, and base qualities are not known. In total, roughly 710 healthy bone marrow donors made up the cohort. Cohort members were all nominally healthy when sampled, although unrecorded immune exposures were likely present. The donor was CMV seropositive and was included in the group of 289 seropositive cohort members. A peripheral blood sample was collected from each donor, and TCR beta sequencing was performed on peripheral blood mononuclear cells. Genomic DNA extraction from the blood cell samples was performed with the Qiagen DNeasy Blood Extraction Kit. Library preparation used the immunoSEQ multiplex PCR assay. For the multiplex PCR, a mixture combining 60 forward primers for TCR Vbeta segments and 13 reverse primers for TCR Jbeta segments was used. A multiplex PCR assay on genomic DNA amplified the CDR3 region of rearranged TCR beta genes. Amplified TCR beta libraries were sequenced as 87-base-pair reads on the Illumina HiSeq System. The original methods were these. In a later analysis, 77 million or so unique TCR beta chains were counted across the approximately 620 repertoires, and roughly 9.9 million of these chains were shared by at least two donors. Raw reads were error-corrected and collapsed into unique sequences with a nearest-neighbor algorithm that merged closely related sequences to remove PCR and sequencing errors. V, D and J gene segments were assigned by aligning CDR3 sequences to IMGT reference sequences. For a sequence to be retained, a match of at least six nucleotides was required to both a V gene segment and a J gene segment. Rearrangements were classified as productive when the CDR3 lacked stop codons and remained in frame with V and J, and all other rearrangements were classified as non-productive. Following IMGT convention, CDR3 was defined as the stretch from the second conserved V-encoded cysteine to the conserved J-encoded phenylalanine. The earlier analysis of 587 of the donors excluded sequences that lacked an unambiguous match to a single V gene segment. An earlier analysis of just under 600 of the donors called V segments functional above 56.7% productive rearrangements and segregating when the between-donor standard deviation exceeded 5%. A statistical classification framework was built to diagnose cytomegalovirus status from the catalog of TCR beta chain sequences. In a later analysis, V and J genes were assigned by comparing TCR nucleotide sequences against IMGT/GENE-DB human TR gene sequences. In a later analysis, CDR3 sequences and most-parsimonious VDJ recombination scenarios were assigned using the TCRdist pipeline. A later analysis defined each TCR beta chain by its CDR3 amino acid sequence plus V-gene family, and excluded reads lacking a unique V-gene family. A later analysis removed 592 highly shared, low-generation-probability nucleotide sequences to deal with suspected cross-contamination and a sequencing artifact. In a later analysis, a clonal expansion index for each public chain was calculated from normalized within-repertoire ranks of inferred template counts. In a later analysis, generation probabilities were computed using a VDJ recombination model fitted to out-of-frame rearrangements, and the results were checked against IGoR. Hypergeometric tests were used in a later analysis to score TCR-TCR, TCR-HLA and TCR-CMV co-occurrence, with a repertoire-size bias correction applied to the TCR pairs. In a later analysis, false discovery rates were estimated by permuting HLA or CMV assignments 20 times. In a later analysis, co-occurring TCRs were grouped using DBSCAN, and TCRdist sequence similarity was added for clustering within HLA-allele-positive subsets. Repertoires with fewer than 30,000 or more than 120,000 public chains were left out of co-occurrence clustering, as were a few repertoires with anomalous nucleotide sharing. TCRdb carries this immuneACCESS record with in-frame sequences only. Its versions omit some clonotypes, under half of them owing to an unresolved V gene in the studies checked, with the rest unexplained. D and trimming come from the DNA, and the V and J calls and clone size come from that table. In all, the sample holds roughly 200,000 clones, and roughly 9.4% of those were seen once. The leading ten clones occupy about 1.2% of the sample.

The germline V gene supplies CDR1 SQVTM and CDR2 ANQGSEA. The V and J ends are trimmed by 5 bases and 5 bases, leaving 16 bases between them. From its cysteine to its phenylalanine, the CDR3 spans 14 amino acids. Only the CDR3 DNA is retained, 42 bases long and in frame from the first base. The V and J genes are TRBV29-1 and TRBJ2-1; no D gene call is confident. Sequencing used PBMCs. This receptor was identified in a woman aged 25-40 years in good health and CMV-seropositive. The CDR3 reads CSVLFDSPNNEQFF. The sequence in DNA is TGCAGCGTTTTGTTCGATTCTCCTAACAATGAGCAGTTCTTC.